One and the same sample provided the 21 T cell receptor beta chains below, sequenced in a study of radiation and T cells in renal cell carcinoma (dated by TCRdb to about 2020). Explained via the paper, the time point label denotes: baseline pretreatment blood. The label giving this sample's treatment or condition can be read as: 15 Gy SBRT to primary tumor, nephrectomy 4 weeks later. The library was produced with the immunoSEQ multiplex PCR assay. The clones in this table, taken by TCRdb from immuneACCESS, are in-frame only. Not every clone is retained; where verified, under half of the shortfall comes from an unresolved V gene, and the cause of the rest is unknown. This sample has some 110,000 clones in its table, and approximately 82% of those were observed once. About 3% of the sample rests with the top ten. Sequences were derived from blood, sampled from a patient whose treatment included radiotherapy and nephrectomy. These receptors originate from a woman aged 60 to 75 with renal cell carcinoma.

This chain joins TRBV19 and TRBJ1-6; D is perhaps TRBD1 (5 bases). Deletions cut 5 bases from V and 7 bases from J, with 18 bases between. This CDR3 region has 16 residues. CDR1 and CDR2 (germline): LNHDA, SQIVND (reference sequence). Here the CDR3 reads CASSASFPGLNSPLHF. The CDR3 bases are TGTGCCAGTAGTGCCTCCTTTCCGGGACTGAATTCACCCCTCCACTTT. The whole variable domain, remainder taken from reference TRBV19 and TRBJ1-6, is DGGITQSPKYLFRKEGQNVTLSCEQNLNHDAMYWYRQDPGQGLRLIYYSQIVNDFQKGDIAEGYSVSREKKESFPLTVTSAQKNPTAFYLCASSASFPGLNSPLHFGNGTRLTVT.

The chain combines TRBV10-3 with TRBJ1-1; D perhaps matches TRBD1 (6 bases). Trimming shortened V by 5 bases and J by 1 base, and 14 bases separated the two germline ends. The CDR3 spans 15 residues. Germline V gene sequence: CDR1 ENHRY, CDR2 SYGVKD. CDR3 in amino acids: CAISRGGQTNTEAFF. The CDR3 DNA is TGTGCCATCAGTAGGGGGGGACAAACGAACACTGAAGCTTTCTTT.

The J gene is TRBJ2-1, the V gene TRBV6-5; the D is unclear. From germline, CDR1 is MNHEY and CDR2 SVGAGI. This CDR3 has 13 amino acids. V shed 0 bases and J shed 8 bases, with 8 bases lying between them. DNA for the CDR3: TGTGCCAGCAGTTACTCCTCCATCTATGAGCAGTTCTTC. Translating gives CASSYSSIYEQFF.

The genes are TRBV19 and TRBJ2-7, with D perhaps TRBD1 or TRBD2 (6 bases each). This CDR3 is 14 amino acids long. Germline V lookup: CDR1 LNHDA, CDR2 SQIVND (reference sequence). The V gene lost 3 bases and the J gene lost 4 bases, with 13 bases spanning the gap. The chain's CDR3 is CASSISGRGYEQYF. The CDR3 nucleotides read TGTGCCAGTAGTATTAGCGGCAGGGGATACGAGCAGTACTTC.

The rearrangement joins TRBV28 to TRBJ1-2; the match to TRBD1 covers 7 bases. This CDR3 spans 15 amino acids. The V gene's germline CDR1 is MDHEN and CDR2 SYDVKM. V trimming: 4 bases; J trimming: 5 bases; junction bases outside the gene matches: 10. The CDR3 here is CASSSRGGGQYGYTF. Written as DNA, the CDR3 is TGTGCCAGCAGTTCTAGAGGGGGCGGTCAATATGGCTACACCTTC.

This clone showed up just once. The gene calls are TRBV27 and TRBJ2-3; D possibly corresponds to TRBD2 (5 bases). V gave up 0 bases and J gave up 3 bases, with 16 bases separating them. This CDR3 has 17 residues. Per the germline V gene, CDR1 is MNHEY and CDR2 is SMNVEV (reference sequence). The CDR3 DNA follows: TGTGCCAGCAGTTTATCGTGGAGTACGGACTGGACAGATACGCAGTATTTT. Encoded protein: CASSLSWSTDWTDTQYF.

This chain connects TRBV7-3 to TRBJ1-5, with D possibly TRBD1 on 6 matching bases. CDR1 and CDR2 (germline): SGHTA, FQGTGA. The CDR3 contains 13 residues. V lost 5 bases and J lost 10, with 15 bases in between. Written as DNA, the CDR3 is TGTGCCAGCAGCGCCAGCCCGGGACAACCCCAGCATTTT. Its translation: CASSASPGQPQHF. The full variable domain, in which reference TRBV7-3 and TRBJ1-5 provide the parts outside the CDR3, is GAGVSQTPSNKVTEKGKYVELRCDPISGHTALYWYRQSLGQGPEFLIYFQGTGAADDSGLPNDRFFAVRPEGSVSTLKIQRTERGDSAVYLCASSASPGQPQHFGDGTRLSIL.

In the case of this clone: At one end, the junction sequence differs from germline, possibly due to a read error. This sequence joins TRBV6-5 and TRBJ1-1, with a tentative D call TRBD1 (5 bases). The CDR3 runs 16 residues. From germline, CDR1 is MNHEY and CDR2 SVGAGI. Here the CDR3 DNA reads TGTGCCAGCAGTTATGGGAGTCGGGGCCGGAACCCTGAAGCTTTCTTT. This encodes CASSYGSRGRNPEAFF.

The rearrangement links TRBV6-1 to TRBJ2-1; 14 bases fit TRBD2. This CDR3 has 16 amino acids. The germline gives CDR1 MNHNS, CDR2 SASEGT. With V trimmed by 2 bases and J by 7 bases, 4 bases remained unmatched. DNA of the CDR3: TGTGCCAGCAGTGAACCGGGACTAGCGGGGGAAAATGAGCAGTTCTTC. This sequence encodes CASSEPGLAGENEQFF.

The CDR3 region is CASSATALSYTF. CDR3 sequence (DNA): TGTGCCAGCAGTGCTACTGCCCTATCCTACACCTTC. The chain couples TRBV6-1 to TRBJ1-2; D is unresolved. The germline V gene has CDR1 MNHNS and CDR2 SASEGT. The CDR3 totals 12 residues. V lost 4 bases and J 10 bases, leaving 13 bases between the germline ends.

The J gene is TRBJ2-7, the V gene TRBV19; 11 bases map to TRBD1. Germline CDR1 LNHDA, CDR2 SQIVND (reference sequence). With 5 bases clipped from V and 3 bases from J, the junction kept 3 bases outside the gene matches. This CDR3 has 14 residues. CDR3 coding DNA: TGTGCCAGTAGTCCCGGGACAGGGGGCTACGAGCAGTACTTC. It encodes CASSPGTGGYEQYF.

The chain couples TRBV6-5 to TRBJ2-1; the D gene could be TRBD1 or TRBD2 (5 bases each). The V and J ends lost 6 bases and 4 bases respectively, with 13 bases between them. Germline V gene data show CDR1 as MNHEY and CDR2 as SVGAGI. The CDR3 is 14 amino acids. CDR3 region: CASRTGTDYNEQFF. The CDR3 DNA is TGTGCCAGCAGAACCGGGACGGATTACAATGAGCAGTTCTTC.

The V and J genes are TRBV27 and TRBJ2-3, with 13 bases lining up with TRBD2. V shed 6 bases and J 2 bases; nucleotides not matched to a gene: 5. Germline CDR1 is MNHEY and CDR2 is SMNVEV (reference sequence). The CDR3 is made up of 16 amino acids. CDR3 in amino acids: CASSLGLAGVTDTQYF. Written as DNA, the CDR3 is TGTGCCAGCAGCTTAGGACTAGCGGGAGTCACAGATACGCAGTATTTT.

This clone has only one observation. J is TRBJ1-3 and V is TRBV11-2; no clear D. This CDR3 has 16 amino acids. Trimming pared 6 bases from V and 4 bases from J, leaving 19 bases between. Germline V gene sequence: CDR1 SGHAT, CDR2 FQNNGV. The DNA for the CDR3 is TGTGCCAGCAGTCGGGCGGGTCCGGGAACAGGAAACACCATATATTTT. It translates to CASSRAGPGTGNTIYF.

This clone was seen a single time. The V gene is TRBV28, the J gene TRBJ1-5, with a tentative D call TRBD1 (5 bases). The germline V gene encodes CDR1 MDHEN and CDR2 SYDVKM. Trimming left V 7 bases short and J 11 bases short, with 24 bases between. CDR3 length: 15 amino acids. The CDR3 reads CASIPIGQGQSAQHF. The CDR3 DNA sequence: TGTGCCAGCATCCCAATCGGGCAGGGTCAATCGGCCCAGCATTTT.

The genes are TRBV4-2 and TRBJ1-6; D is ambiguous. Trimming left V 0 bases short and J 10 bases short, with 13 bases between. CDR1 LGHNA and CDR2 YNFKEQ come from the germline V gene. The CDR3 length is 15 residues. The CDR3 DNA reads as TGTGCCAGCAGCCAAGATCAGAATTCTCCATCACCCCTCCACTTT. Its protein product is CASSQDQNSPSPLHF.

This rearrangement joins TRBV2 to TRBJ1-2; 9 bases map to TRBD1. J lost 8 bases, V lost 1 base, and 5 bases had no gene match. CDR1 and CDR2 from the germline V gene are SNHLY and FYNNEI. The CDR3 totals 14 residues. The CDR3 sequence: CASSEGTGERGYTF. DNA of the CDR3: TGTGCCAGCAGTGAAGGGACAGGGGAGAGGGGCTACACCTTC.

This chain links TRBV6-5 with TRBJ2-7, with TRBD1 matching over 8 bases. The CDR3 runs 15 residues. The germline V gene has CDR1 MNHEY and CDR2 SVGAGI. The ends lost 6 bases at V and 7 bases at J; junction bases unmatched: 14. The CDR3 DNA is TGTGCCAGCAGAGTTACATGGCAGGGGGCGCGGGAGCAGTACTTC. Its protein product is CASRVTWQGAREQYF.

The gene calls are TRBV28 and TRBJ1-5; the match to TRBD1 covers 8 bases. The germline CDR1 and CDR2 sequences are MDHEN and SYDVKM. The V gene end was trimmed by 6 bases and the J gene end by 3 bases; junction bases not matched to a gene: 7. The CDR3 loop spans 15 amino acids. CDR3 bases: TGTGCCAGCAGCACCGGACAGGGTATCAATCAGCCCCAGCATTTT. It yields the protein CASSTGQGINQPQHF.

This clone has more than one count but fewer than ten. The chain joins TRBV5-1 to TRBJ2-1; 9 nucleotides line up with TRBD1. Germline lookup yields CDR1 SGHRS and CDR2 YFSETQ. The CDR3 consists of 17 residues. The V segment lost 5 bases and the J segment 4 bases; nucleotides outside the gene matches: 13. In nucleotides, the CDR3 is TGCGCCAGCAGATGGACAGGGGTGAGTAGGATGTACAATGAGCAGTTCTTC. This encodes CASRWTGVSRMYNEQFF. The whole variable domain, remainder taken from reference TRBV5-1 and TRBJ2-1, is KAGVTQTPRYLIKTRGQQVTLSCSPISGHRSVSWYQQTPGQGLQFLFEYFSETQRNKGNFPGRFSGRQFSNSRSEMNVSTLELGDSALYLCASRWTGVSRMYNEQFFGPGTRLTVL.

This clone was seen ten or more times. CDR3: CASSWGTNTGELFF. The CDR3 bases are TGTGCCAGCAGTTGGGGCACCAACACCGGGGAGCTGTTTTTT. The rearrangement uses TRBV27 and TRBJ2-2; D is possibly TRBD1 (5 bases). V lost 4 bases and J lost 2, with 8 bases in between. The CDR3 has 14 amino acids. Per germline, CDR1 MNHEY and CDR2 SMNVEV (reference sequence).